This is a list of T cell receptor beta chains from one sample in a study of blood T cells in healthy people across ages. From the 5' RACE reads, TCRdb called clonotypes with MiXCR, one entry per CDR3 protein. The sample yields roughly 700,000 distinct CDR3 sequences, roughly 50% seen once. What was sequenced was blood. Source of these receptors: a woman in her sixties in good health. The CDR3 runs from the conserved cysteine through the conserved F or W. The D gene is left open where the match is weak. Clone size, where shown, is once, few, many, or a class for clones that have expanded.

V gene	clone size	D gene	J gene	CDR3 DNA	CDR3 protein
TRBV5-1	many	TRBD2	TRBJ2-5	TGCGCCAGCAGCTTTGCGGGAGGAAAAGAGACCCAGTACTTC	CASSFAGGKETQYF
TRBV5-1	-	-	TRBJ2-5	TGCGCCAGCAGCTTGGGTGGACAGACAGGAGAGACCCAGTACTTC	CASSLGGQTGETQYF
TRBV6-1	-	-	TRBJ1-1	TGTGCCAGCAGTGTCGGGGGGGTCACTGAAGCTTTCTTT	CASSVGGVTEAFF
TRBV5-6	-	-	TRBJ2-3	TGTGCCAGCAGCTTGTGGCAGGGTTGGACAGATACGCAGTATTTT	CASSLWQGWTDTQYF
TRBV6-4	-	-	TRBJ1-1	TGTGCCAGCAGCCCCCCGGGAGCGCGCCCATCCAACACTGAAGCTTTCTTT	CASSPPGARPSNTEAFF
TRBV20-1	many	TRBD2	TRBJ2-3	TGCAGTGCCCCCCCGGCTTTAGCGGGAGAGGGAGGTACGCAGTATTTT	CSAPPALAGEGGTQYF
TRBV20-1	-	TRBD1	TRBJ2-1	TGCAGTGCTAGAGACCACAGGGGTCGTGATGAGCAGTTCTTC	CSARDHRGRDEQFF
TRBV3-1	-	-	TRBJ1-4	TGTGCCAGCGGAGACAGTTTAAATGAAAAACTGTTTTTT	CASGDSLNEKLFF
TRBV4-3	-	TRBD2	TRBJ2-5	TGCGCCAGCAGCCAAGATGAGGGCCGACTAGCGGGAGAGACCCAGTACTTC	CASSQDEGRLAGETQYF
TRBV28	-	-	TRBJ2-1	TGTGCCAGCAGTGGCTCTGACTTCTCCTACAATGAGCAGTTCTTC	CASSGSDFSYNEQFF
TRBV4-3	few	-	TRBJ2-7	TGCGCCAGCAGCCGGGACTTACAATACGAGCAGTACTTC	CASSRDLQYEQYF
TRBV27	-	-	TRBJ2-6	TGTGCCAGCAGTTTTATATCTGGGGCCAACGTCCTGACTTTC	CASSFISGANVLTF
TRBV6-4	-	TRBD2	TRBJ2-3	TGTGCCAGCAGTGACCACATAGCGGGAAGTCTGGATACGCAGTATTTT	CASSDHIAGSLDTQYF
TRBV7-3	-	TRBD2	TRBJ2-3	TGTGCCAGCAGCCCCTGGACTAGCGATACGCAGTATTTT	CASSPWTSDTQYF
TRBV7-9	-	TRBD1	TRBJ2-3	TGTGCCAGCAGCCCGAAGCAAATAGGGGGCAACACGAGGGATACGCAGTATTTT	CASSPKQIGGNTRDTQYF
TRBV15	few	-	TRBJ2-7	TGTGCCACCGGCAGAGAGGGCAGCTACTACGAGCAGTACTTC	CATGREGSYYEQYF
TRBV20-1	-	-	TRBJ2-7	TGCAGTGTTTCACAGGGAGGTGACACCTACGAGCAGTACTTC	CSVSQGGDTYEQYF
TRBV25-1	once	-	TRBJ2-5	TGTGCCAGCAGCGCGTGGGAGACCCAGTACTTC	CASSAWETQYF
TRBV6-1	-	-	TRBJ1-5	TGTGCCAGCAGTGAGGAGGCAAATCAGCCCCAGCATTTT	CASSEEANQPQHF
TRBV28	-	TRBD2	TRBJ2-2	TGTGCCAGTGCCCCCGGGACTAGGATCTTAGCCAAGGACACCGGGGAGCTGTTTTTT	CASAPGTRILAKDTGELFF
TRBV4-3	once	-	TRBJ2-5	TGCGCCAGCAGCCAAGAAGGCCGATGGGAGACCCAGTACTTC	CASSQEGRWETQYF
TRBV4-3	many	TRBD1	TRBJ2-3	TGCGCCAGCAGCCAAGACGGTAGGACAGGGGAGAGAAATACGCAGTATTTT	CASSQDGRTGERNTQYF
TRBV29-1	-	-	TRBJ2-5	TGCAGCGTTGAAGATCAGGGACCCGGAGGGACCCAGTACTTC	CSVEDQGPGGTQYF
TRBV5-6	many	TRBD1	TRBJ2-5	TGTGCCAGCAGTGGGGACAGACAAGAGACCCAGTACTTC	CASSGDRQETQYF
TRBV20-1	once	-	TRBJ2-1	TGCAGTGCTAGAGCGGAGCTAGCGAGCTCCTACGAGCAGTTCTTC	CSARAELASSYEQFF
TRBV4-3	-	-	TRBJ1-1	TGCGCCAGCAGCCAAGGCCGACAGCGTTTGAACACTGAAGCTTTCTTT	CASSQGRQRLNTEAFF
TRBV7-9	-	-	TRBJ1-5	TGTGCCAGCAGCTGGACAGACCAGCAGCCCCAGCATTTT	CASSWTDQQPQHF
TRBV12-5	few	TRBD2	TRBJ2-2	TGTGCTAGTGCCACGGGGACTAGCCGTGATAACACCGGGGAGCTGTTTTTT	CASATGTSRDNTGELFF
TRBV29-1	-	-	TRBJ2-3	TGCAGCGCGACCGCTGATAGCACAGATACGCAGTATTTT	CSATADSTDTQYF
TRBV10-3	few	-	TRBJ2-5	TGTGCCATCAGTAACAGGGTGCAGGAGACCCAGTACTTC	CAISNRVQETQYF
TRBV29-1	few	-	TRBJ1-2	TGCAGCGTCCCCCGGGACATAGACTATGGCTACACCTTC	CSVPRDIDYGYTF
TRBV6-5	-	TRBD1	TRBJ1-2	TGTGCCAGCAGTTGGGGGACAGGGGGCGCCTTCTATGGCTACACCTTC	CASSWGTGGAFYGYTF
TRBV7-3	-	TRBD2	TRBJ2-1	TGTGCCAGCAGCGGCCCGGGGGGGGAGCCCTACAATGAGCAGTTCTTC	CASSGPGGEPYNEQFF
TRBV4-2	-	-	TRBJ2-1	TGTGCCAGCAGCCAAGATCTGACCTACAATGAGCAGTTCTTC	CASSQDLTYNEQFF
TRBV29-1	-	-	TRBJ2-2	TGCAGCGTTTCGTTTGCCCAGGCCGGGGAGCTGTTTTTT	CSVSFAQAGELFF
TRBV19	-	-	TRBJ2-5	TGTGCCAGTAGTGTTTCAGGGGTTCAAGAGACCCAGTACTTC	CASSVSGVQETQYF
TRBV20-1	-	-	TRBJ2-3	TGCAGTGCTAGAAGGGAGTTCGCAGATACGCAGTATTTT	CSARREFADTQYF
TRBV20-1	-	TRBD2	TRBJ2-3	TGCAGTGCTAGGAGGACTAGCGGGAGCCCAGATACGCAGTATTTT	CSARRTSGSPDTQYF
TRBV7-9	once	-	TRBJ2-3	TGTGCCAGCAGCTTGAACTCCGCCGCAGTAGATACGCAGTATTTT	CASSLNSAAVDTQYF
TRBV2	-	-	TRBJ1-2	TGTGCCAGCAGTGAAACGCGGGGAGGGGACTATGGCTACACCTTC	CASSETRGGDYGYTF
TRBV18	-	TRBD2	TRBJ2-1	TGTGCCAGCTCCTTCGTGGGACTAGCGGGAACTGAGCAGTTCTTC	CASSFVGLAGTEQFF
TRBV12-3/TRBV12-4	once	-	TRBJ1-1	TGTGCCAGCAGTCCGACTGGAGGGGCTTTCTTT	CASSPTGGAFF
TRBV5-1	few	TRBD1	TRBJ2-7	TGCGCCAGCAGCTTGACAGGGGGCCAGCACGAGCAGTACTTC	CASSLTGGQHEQYF
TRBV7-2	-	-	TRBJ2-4	TGTGCCAGCAGCTTCGAGTACATGGCCAAAAACATTCAGTACTTC	CASSFEYMAKNIQYF
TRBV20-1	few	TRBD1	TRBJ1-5	TGCAGTGCTAGGGGAGACAGGGGCCTAAGCAATCAGCCCCAGCATTTT	CSARGDRGLSNQPQHF
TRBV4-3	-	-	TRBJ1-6	TGCGCCAGCAGGGGGGGTCTCAATAATTCACCCCTCCACTTT	CASRGGLNNSPLHF
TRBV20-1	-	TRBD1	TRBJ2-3	TGCAGTGCTAGCCCGACAGGGTACAGCACAAATACGCAGTATTTT	CSASPTGYSTNTQYF
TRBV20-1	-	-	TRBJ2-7	TGCAGTGCTAGAGGGGGTAGCGGCTCCTACGAGCAGTACTTC	CSARGGSGSYEQYF
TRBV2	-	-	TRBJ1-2	TGTGCCAGCAGTGTTCAGAGTTCTGATGGCTACACCTTC	CASSVQSSDGYTF